One sample yielded the 16 T cell receptor beta chains listed below, sequenced in a study of cytomegalovirus exposure and HLA in healthy donors. The PCR was carried out with 60 Vbeta primers and 13 Jbeta primers. The method was immunoSEQ multiplex PCR; TCRdb's version includes in-frame clones alone and lacks a portion of them. The data contain about 250,000 clones, about 80% of them singletons. The sequencing input was PBMCs. The receptor set was obtained from a girl aged 2 to 10 in good health and CMV-seronegative.

This rearrangement joins TRBV4-2 to TRBJ2-7, with 7 nucleotides matching TRBD2. CDR3 length equals 14 residues. The V and J ends lost 1 base and 3 bases, in that order; junction bases with no gene match: 3. Per germline, CDR1 LGHNA and CDR2 YNFKEQ. The CDR3 DNA reads TGTGCCAGCAGCCAAGGTTCTAGCGGCTACGAGCAGTACTTC. Translated: CASSQGSSGYEQYF.

The CDR3 spells CASSLGQEVSGNTIYF. CDR3 nucleotide sequence: TGTGCCAGCAGCCTAGGACAGGAGGTATCTGGAAACACCATATATTTT. V and J are TRBV5-5 and TRBJ1-3, with 7 bases that match TRBD1. Per the germline V gene, CDR1 is SGHKS and CDR2 is YYEKEE (reference sequence). Trimming cost V 4 bases and J 1 base; bases outside gene matches: 8. This CDR3 contains 16 residues.

This clone has only one observation. V gene TRBV6-5 combines with J gene TRBJ2-5; TRBD1 might be the D (6 bases). CDR1 MNHEY and CDR2 SVGAGI come from the germline V gene. V lost 6 bases and J lost 0, with 14 bases in between. The length of the CDR3 is 15 residues. Here the CDR3 reads CASRPKGVHQETQYF. CDR3 bases: TGTGCCAGCAGACCAAAGGGGGTTCACCAAGAGACCCAGTACTTC.

V usage is TRBV20-1 and J usage is TRBJ2-1; D perhaps matches TRBD1 (6 bases). Trimming shortened V by 6 bases and J by 9 bases, and 9 bases separated the two germline ends. CDR1 is DFQATT and CDR2 is SNEGSKA in the germline V gene (reference sequence). The length of the CDR3 is 10 residues. CDR3 sequence (DNA): TGCAGTGCCACGACAGGTGAGCAGTTCTTC. Protein: CSATTGEQFF.

The chain carries TRBV30 and TRBJ2-3; no clear D gene. The CDR3 totals 14 residues. The germline V gene has CDR1 GTSNPN and CDR2 SVGIG (reference sequence). V was trimmed by 3 bases and J by 6 bases, leaving 16 bases between them. The CDR3 DNA reads TGTGCCTGGAGCCTCAATACCGTCAGGGATACGCAGTATTTT. Its translation: CAWSLNTVRDTQYF.

The chain recombines TRBV5-1 with TRBJ2-3; maybe TRBD2 (6 bases). CDR1 is SGHRS, CDR2 YFSETQ, per germline. Trimming pared 0 bases from V and 1 base from J, leaving 15 bases between. This CDR3 has 17 amino acids. The CDR3 nucleotides read TGCGCCAGCAGCTTGGGGGGCTCCGGGAGAGGCACAGATACGCAGTATTTT. Its translation is CASSLGGSGRGTDTQYF.

The chain carries TRBV12-5 and TRBJ2-1; D gene uncertain. The CDR3 is made up of 13 amino acids. Germline V gene data show CDR1 as LGHNT and CDR2 as FRNRAP. The V gene lost 2 bases and the J gene lost 4 bases, with 6 bases spanning the gap. The CDR3 coding sequence is TGTGCTAGTGGTTTGACTATATACAATGAGCAGTTCTTC. It encodes CASGLTIYNEQFF.

The rearrangement links TRBV5-1 to TRBJ1-1, with D tentatively TRBD1 (6 bases). Germline loops: CDR1 SGHRS, CDR2 YFSETQ. V was shortened by 0 bases and J by 7 bases, with 13 bases between the two germline ends. This CDR3 has 14 residues. CDR3 amino acids: CASSLVTPGVEAFF. DNA for the CDR3: TGCGCCAGCAGCTTGGTGACACCAGGGGTTGAAGCTTTCTTT.

The chain uses TRBV12-5 and TRBJ2-3; 7 nucleotides match TRBD1. The CDR3 extends over 12 amino acids. Germline CDR1 and CDR2: LGHNT and FRNRAP. V shed 2 bases, J shed 10 bases, and the junction held 3 bases outside the gene matches. Here the CDR3 DNA reads TGTGCTAGTGGTTTGAATCAGGGGGCGCAGTATTTT. Amino acids: CASGLNQGAQYF.

The J gene is TRBJ2-5, the V gene TRBV27; 7 bases map to TRBD1. Unmatched junction bases numbered 5, after V lost 6 bases and J lost 1 base. CDR1 is MNHEY and CDR2 is SMNVEV in the germline V gene (reference sequence). The CDR3 extends over 14 amino acids. The CDR3 sequence: CASSPTGSQETQYF. The CDR3 nucleotides read TGTGCCAGCAGCCCGACAGGGAGCCAAGAGACCCAGTACTTC.

V usage is TRBV27 and J usage is TRBJ2-6; 14 nucleotides agree with TRBD2. Germline V CDR1 and CDR2: MNHEY, SMNVEV (reference sequence). The CDR3 length is 18 residues. Trimming at V came to 5 bases and at J to 0 bases, leaving 3 bases not matched to a gene. The CDR3 DNA follows: TGTGCCAGCAGTCGACTAGCGGGAGGGGGCTCTGGGGCCAACGTCCTGACTTTC. The encoded protein is CASSRLAGGGSGANVLTF.

The chain has TRBV19 and TRBJ2-3, with D maybe TRBD2 (5 bases). Trimming shortened V by 3 bases and J by 6 bases, and 16 bases separated the two germline ends. The CDR3 is made up of 15 amino acids. Germline CDR1 reads LNHDA; CDR2 reads SQIVND (reference sequence). The DNA for the CDR3 is TGTGCCAGTAGTATGTTTGGGAGCTTAAGGGATACGCAGTATTTT. Its translation: CASSMFGSLRDTQYF.

The DNA of the CDR3 is TGTGCCAGCAGTGCGCCGGACTACGAGCAGTACTTC. Translation gives CASSAPDYEQYF. The V and J genes are TRBV2 and TRBJ2-5; no firm D call. The J call may be faulty, since TRBJ2-7 better matches the DNA end. Germline CDR1 reads SNHLY; CDR2 reads FYNNEI. The CDR3 has 12 amino acids.

There are a few counts of this clone. V and J are TRBV7-8 and TRBJ2-7; D perhaps matches TRBD1 (6 bases). Deletions cut 3 bases from V and 3 bases from J, with 15 bases between. In germline, CDR1 is SGHVS, CDR2 FQNEAQ. The CDR3 has 15 amino acids. DNA of the CDR3: TGTGCCAGCAGCTTTAACTTGAGAGGGGGCTACGAGCAGTACTTC. It translates to CASSFNLRGGYEQYF.

This chain joins TRBV28 and TRBJ2-7; TRBD2 matches at 8 bases. J lost 6 bases, V lost 1 base, and 2 bases had no gene match. Per germline, CDR1 MDHEN and CDR2 SYDVKM. The CDR3 is 13 residues long. CDR3 nucleotide sequence: TGTGCCAGCAGTTTATTAGCGGGGAGCGAGCAGTACTTC. Translating gives CASSLLAGSEQYF.

The rearrangement uses TRBV27 and TRBJ1-1; 7 positions agree with TRBD1. This CDR3 is 14 amino acids long. The J segment lost 3 bases and the V segment lost 6 bases, leaving 7 bases of the junction unmatched. Germline loops: CDR1 MNHEY, CDR2 SMNVEV (reference sequence). CDR3 protein: CASRATGSHTEAFF. The CDR3 region has the DNA TGTGCCAGCAGAGCGACAGGGAGCCACACTGAAGCTTTCTTT.